Following are 21 T cell receptor beta chains from one sample sequenced in a study of Ad26.COV2.S vaccination and SARS-CoV-2 variants. Clones were sequenced by immunoSEQ multiplex PCR, and TCRdb holds only the in-frame ones, with some missing. The sample contains a few hundred thousand clones, around 87% of which appear only once. Treatment specified: around 19 received Ad26.COV2.S at low or high dose, single or two shots; five or six received placebo; per-sample allocation not given. Specimen acquisition occurred on day 63 following the initial vaccine or placebo injection. This specimen was peripheral blood, taken in a trial of Ad26.COV2.S vaccine versus placebo. Every receptor here comes from a person between 18 and 59 years old who received the Ad26.COV2.S COVID-19 vaccine or a placebo.

This clone was seen more than once but under ten times. The V call is TRBV6-4, the J call TRBJ1-5; D is unresolved. Germline CDR1 reads MRHNA; CDR2 reads SNTAGT. There are 13 residues in the CDR3. The V end lost 4 bases, the J end lost 0 bases, and 4 bases lay between the germline ends. CDR3 region: CASSVDSNQPQHF. The DNA for the CDR3 is TGTGCCAGCAGTGTTGATAGCAATCAGCCCCAGCATTTT.

The chain carries TRBV19 and TRBJ2-5, with 8 bases matching TRBD1. CDR3 length: 15 residues. V gave up 5 bases and J gave up 5 bases; unmatched junction bases: 10. CDR1 and CDR2 from the germline V gene are LNHDA and SQIVND (reference sequence). CDR3 DNA sequence: TGTGCCAGTAGTCAAGGGACAGGCTGGGGCGAGACCCAGTACTTC. Translated, it gives CASSQGTGWGETQYF.

The chain uses TRBV6-6 and TRBJ1-2, with 9 bases lining up with TRBD1. Germline V gene lookup returns CDR1 MNHNY and CDR2 SVGAGI (reference sequence). The V segment lost 3 bases and the J segment 2 bases; nucleotides outside the gene matches: 7. The CDR3 loop spans 16 amino acids. The CDR3 loop reads CASSYDRGSVNYGYTF. DNA of the CDR3: TGTGCCAGCAGTTATGACAGGGGGAGCGTGAACTATGGCTACACCTTC.

The DNA for the CDR3 is TGTGCCAGCTCACCGCTACAGGGTGACACTGAAGCTTTCTTT. Translation: CASSPLQGDTEAFF. The genes are TRBV18 and TRBJ1-1, with D perhaps TRBD1 (6 bases). This CDR3 comprises 14 residues. Deletions cut 3 bases from V and 3 bases from J, with 11 bases between. The germline CDR1 and CDR2 sequences are KGHSH and LQKENI.

This clone was recorded a few times. The chain carries TRBV2 and TRBJ1-6; the D is unclear. Germline V lookup: CDR1 SNHLY, CDR2 FYNNEI. V lost 1 base, J lost 7 bases, and 5 bases lay in between. This CDR3 has 13 residues. CDR3 DNA: TGTGCCAGCAGTGAAGGGAGCAATTCACCCCTCCACTTT. Protein sequence: CASSEGSNSPLHF.

This rearrangement joins TRBV3-1 (or the pseudogene TRBV3-2) to TRBJ2-1; D is perhaps TRBD2 (6 bases). The CDR3 covers 17 residues. Trimming left V 2 bases short and J 8 bases short, with 22 bases between. Germline CDR1 LGHDT, CDR2 YNNKEL (reference sequence). The chain's CDR3 is CASSQSKASVVGYEQFF. DNA for the CDR3: TGTGCCAGCAGCCAATCTAAGGCTAGCGTGGTCGGTTATGAGCAGTTCTTC.

This rearrangement joins TRBV15 to TRBJ2-3, with 7 positions matching TRBD1. V shed 8 bases, J shed 0 bases, and the junction held 8 bases outside the gene matches. This CDR3 has 15 amino acids. CDR1 and CDR2 from the germline V gene are LNHNV and YYDKDF (reference sequence). CDR3 region: CATLQGTLSTDTQYF. Written as DNA, the CDR3 is TGTGCCACCCTACAGGGGACCCTTAGCACAGATACGCAGTATTTT.

The chain recombines TRBV9 with TRBJ2-2; weak D call: TRBD1 (6 bases). The germline V and J ends were trimmed by 0 bases and 0 bases, with 18 bases remaining between them. The CDR3 covers 19 residues. The germline V gene has CDR1 SGDLS and CDR2 YYNGEE. CDR3 amino acids: CASSVDRGKYIPNTGELFF. The CDR3 nucleotides are TGTGCCAGCAGCGTAGATAGGGGGAAATACATACCGAACACCGGGGAGCTGTTTTTT.

The rearrangement links TRBV3-1 (or the pseudogene TRBV3-2) to TRBJ1-1; 7 bases match TRBD1. Unmatched junction bases numbered 3, after V lost 4 bases and J lost 10 bases. The CDR3 length is 11 residues. Germline V CDR1 and CDR2: LGHDT, YNNKEL (reference sequence). The CDR3 loop reads CASSLQGIAFF. Here the CDR3 DNA reads TGTGCCAGCAGCCTACAGGGGATAGCTTTCTTT.

This clone was detected once. The V gene is TRBV20-1, the J gene TRBJ2-5, with unresolved D. Trimming left V 3 bases short and J 4 bases short, with 12 bases between. The germline CDR1 and CDR2 sequences are DFQATT and SNEGSKA (reference sequence). The CDR3 sequence is 13 residues long. CDR3 in amino acids: CSASLGSGETQYF. The CDR3 nucleotides are TGCAGTGCTAGTCTGGGGTCGGGAGAGACCCAGTACTTC.

This clone was seen a single time. The rearrangement joins TRBV14 to TRBJ2-7; 7 bases line up with TRBD1. The CDR3 is made up of 16 amino acids. With V trimmed by 4 bases and J by 1 base, 10 bases remained unmatched. Germline CDR1 SGHDN, CDR2 FVKESK. The CDR3 spells CASSLYTGTASYEQYF. CDR3 bases: TGTGCCAGCAGCCTTTATACCGGGACAGCGTCCTACGAGCAGTACTTC.

The V gene is TRBV4-3, the J gene TRBJ2-7; D is tentatively TRBD1 or TRBD2 (5 bases each). The CDR3 totals 15 residues. Trimming took 4 bases from V and 5 from J, leaving 18 bases between them. Germline CDR1 and CDR2: LGHNA and YSLEER. CDR3 sequence (DNA): TGCGCCAGCAGCCCCTCGCGTTATGGGGGTGACGAGCAGTACTTC. Protein product: CASSPSRYGGDEQYF.

The chain uses TRBV7-8 and TRBJ1-4, with D maybe TRBD1 (5 bases). This CDR3 spans 16 amino acids. Deletions cut 2 bases from V and 5 bases from J, with 15 bases between. CDR1 is SGHVS, CDR2 FQNEAQ, per germline. The CDR3 region is CASSLQAIGGNEKLFF. Here the CDR3 DNA reads TGTGCCAGCAGCTTACAGGCGATTGGGGGAAATGAAAAACTGTTTTTT.

This rearrangement joins TRBV6-6 to TRBJ2-7; D is perhaps TRBD2 (6 bases). The CDR3 has 14 amino acids. The germline gives CDR1 MNHNY, CDR2 SVGAGI (reference sequence). V lost 2 bases, J lost 5 bases, and 13 bases lay in between. As DNA, the CDR3 is TGTGCCAGCAGTTACCGAGGGAGGATGGACGAGCAGTACTTC. This sequence encodes CASSYRGRMDEQYF.

The gene calls are TRBV25-1 and TRBJ2-5, with TRBD2 as a possible D gene (6 bases). The CDR3 has 12 residues. The V and J ends lost 3 bases and 5 bases respectively, with 7 bases between them. CDR1 and CDR2 (germline): MGHDK, SYGVNS. CDR3 protein: CASSDGSETQYF. The CDR3 nucleotides are TGTGCCAGCAGTGACGGGAGTGAGACCCAGTACTTC.

This chain joins TRBV7-8 and TRBJ1-2; a possible D gene is TRBD1 (6 bases). Deletions cut 5 bases from V and 10 bases from J, with 17 bases between. CDR3 length equals 13 residues. The germline V gene has CDR1 SGHVS and CDR2 FQNEAQ. The CDR3 bases are TGTGCCAGCAGCCATGGACAGACCGAGTACTACACCTTC. It specifies CASSHGQTEYYTF. Together with reference TRBV7-8 and TRBJ1-2, the CDR3 gives the full variable domain: GAGVSQSPRYKVAKRGQDVALRCDPISGHVSLFWYQQALGQGPEFLTYFQNEAQLDKSGLPSDRFFAERPEGSVSTLKIQRTQQEDSAVYLCASSHGQTEYYTFGSGTRLTVV.

Only one count was recorded for this clone. The rearrangement joins TRBV20-1 to TRBJ2-7; D gene ambiguous. V lost 4 bases and J lost 3, with 7 bases in between. From germline, CDR1 is DFQATT and CDR2 SNEGSKA (reference sequence). This CDR3 spans 11 amino acids. The CDR3 sequence: CSATDFYEQYF. Written as DNA, the CDR3 is TGCAGTGCTACGGATTTCTACGAGCAGTACTTC.

The chain recombines TRBV13 with TRBJ1-3; 9 nucleotides agree with TRBD1. The ends lost 5 bases at V and 2 bases at J; junction bases unmatched: 4. The CDR3 is 15 amino acids. Germline V gene data show CDR1 as PRHDT and CDR2 as FYEKMQ (reference sequence). CDR3 amino acids: CASSQQGAPGNTIYF. The CDR3 DNA follows: TGTGCCAGCAGCCAACAGGGGGCGCCTGGAAACACCATATATTTT.

The CDR3 DNA follows: TGTGCCAGTAGGGGGAGCAAGAACACTGAAGCTTTCTTT. Encoded protein: CASRGSKNTEAFF. The chain has TRBV19 and TRBJ1-1; D remains unclear. Trimming removed 6 bases at V and 1 base at J, with 9 bases between. The CDR3 has 13 amino acids. The germline V gene has CDR1 LNHDA and CDR2 SQIVND (reference sequence).

The gene calls are TRBV13 and TRBJ2-5; 8 bases line up with TRBD2. After removal of 0 bases from V and 3 bases from J, the junction contained 0 bases not matched to a gene. This CDR3 has 14 residues. Germline V gene sequence: CDR1 PRHDT, CDR2 FYEKMQ (reference sequence). The DNA of the CDR3 is TGTGCCAGCAGCTTAGGACTAGCGGAAGAGACCCAGTACTTC. Protein product: CASSLGLAEETQYF. Using reference TRBV13 and TRBJ2-5 for the parts outside the CDR3, the full variable domain is AAGVIQSPRHLIKEKRETATLKCYPIPRHDTVYWYQQGPGQDPQFLISFYEKMQSDKGSIPDRFSAQQFSDYHSELNMSSLELGDSALYFCASSLGLAEETQYFGPGTRLLVL.

The chain has TRBV4-3 and TRBJ2-7, with D hard to call. This CDR3 is built from 14 residues. V was trimmed by 1 base and J by 6 bases, leaving 13 bases between them. Germline-derived CDR1 and CDR2 are LGHNA and YSLEER. As DNA, the CDR3 is TGCGCCAGCAGCCAAGTTGGCAACCTCGTCGAGCAGTACTTC. Translating gives CASSQVGNLVEQYF.